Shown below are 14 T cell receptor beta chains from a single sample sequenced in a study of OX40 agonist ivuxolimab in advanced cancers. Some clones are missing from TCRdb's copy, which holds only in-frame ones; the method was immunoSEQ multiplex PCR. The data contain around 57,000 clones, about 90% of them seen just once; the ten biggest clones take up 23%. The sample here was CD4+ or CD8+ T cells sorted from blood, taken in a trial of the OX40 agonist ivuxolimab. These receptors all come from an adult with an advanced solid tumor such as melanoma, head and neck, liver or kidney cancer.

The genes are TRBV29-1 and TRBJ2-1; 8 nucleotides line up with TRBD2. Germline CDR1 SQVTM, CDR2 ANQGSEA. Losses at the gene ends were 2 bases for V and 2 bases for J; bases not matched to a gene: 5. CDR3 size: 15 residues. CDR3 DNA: TGCAGCGTTGAAAAGCGGGGGAACCCCTACAATGAGCAGTTCTTC. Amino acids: CSVEKRGNPYNEQFF.

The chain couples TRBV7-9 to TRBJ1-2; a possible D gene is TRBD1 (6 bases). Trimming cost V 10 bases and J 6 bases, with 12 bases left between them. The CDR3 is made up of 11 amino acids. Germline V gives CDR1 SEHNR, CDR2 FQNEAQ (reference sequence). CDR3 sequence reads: CAIRGGHGYTF. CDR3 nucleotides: TGTGCCATCCGAGGGGGACATGGCTACACCTTC.

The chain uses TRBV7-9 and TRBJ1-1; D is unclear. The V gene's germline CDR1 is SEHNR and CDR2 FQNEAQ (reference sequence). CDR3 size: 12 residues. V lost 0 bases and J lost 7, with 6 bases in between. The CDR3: CASSLAGFEAFF. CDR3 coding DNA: TGTGCCAGCAGCTTAGCAGGGTTTGAAGCTTTCTTT.

The CDR3 region has the DNA TGTGCCAGCAGTTTCTGCCGTTGTTCGGTTTACGAGCAGTACGTC. Its translation: CASSFCRCSVYEQYV. The rearrangement links TRBV27 to TRBJ2-7, with D unclear. CDR1 is MNHEY and CDR2 is SMNVEV in the germline V gene (reference sequence). The CDR3 is 15 amino acids. Trimming left V 3 bases short and J 4 bases short, with 16 bases between.

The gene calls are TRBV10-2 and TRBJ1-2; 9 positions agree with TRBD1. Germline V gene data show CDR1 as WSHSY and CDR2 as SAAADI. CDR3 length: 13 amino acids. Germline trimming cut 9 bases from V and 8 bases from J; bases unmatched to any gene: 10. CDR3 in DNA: TGCGCCAGTTGGACAGGGGAAGGTGAGGGCTACACCTTC. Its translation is CASWTGEGEGYTF.

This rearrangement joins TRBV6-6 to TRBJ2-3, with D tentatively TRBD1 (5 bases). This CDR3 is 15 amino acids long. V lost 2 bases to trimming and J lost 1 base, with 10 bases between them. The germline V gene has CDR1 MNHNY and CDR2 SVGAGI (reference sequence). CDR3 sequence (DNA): TGTGCCAGCAGTTACCCCAGGGCCGGCACAGATACGCAGTATTTT. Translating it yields CASSYPRAGTDTQYF.

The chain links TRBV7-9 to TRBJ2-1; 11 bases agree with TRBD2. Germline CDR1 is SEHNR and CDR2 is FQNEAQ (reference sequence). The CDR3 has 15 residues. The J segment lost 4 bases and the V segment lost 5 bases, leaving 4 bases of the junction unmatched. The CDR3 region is CASSRGLADYNEQFF. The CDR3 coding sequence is TGTGCCAGCAGCCGGGGACTAGCGGATTACAATGAGCAGTTCTTC.

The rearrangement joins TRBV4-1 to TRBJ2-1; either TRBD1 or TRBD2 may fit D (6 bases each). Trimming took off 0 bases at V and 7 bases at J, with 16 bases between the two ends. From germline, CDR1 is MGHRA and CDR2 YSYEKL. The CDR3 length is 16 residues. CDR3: CASSQDSGGANNEQFF. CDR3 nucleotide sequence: TGCGCCAGCAGCCAAGATTCCGGGGGCGCAAATAATGAGCAGTTCTTC.

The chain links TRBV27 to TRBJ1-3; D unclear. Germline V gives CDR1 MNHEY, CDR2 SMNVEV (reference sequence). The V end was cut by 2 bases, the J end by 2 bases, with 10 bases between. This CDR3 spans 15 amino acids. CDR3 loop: CASSLTPLPGNTIYF. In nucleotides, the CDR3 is TGTGCCAGCAGTTTAACTCCTCTCCCTGGAAACACCATATATTTT.

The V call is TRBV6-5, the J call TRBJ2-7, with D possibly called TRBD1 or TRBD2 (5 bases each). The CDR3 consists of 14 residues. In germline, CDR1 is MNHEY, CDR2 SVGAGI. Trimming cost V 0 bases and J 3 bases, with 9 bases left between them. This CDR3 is CASSYSGADYEQYF. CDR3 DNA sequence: TGTGCCAGCAGTTACTCCGGGGCTGACTACGAGCAGTACTTC.

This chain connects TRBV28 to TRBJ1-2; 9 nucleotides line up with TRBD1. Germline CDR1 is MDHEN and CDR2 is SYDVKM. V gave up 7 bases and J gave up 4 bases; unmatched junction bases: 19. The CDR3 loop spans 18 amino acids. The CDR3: CASTLGYWGQGTSYGYTF. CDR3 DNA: TGTGCCAGCACCCTCGGGTATTGGGGACAGGGTACCTCCTATGGCTACACCTTC.

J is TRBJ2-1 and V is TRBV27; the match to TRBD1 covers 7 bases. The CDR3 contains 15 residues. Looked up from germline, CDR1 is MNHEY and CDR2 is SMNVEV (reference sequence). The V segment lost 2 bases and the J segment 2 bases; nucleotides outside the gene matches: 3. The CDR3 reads CASSLIGTAYNEQFF. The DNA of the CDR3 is TGTGCCAGCAGTTTAATAGGGACAGCCTACAATGAGCAGTTCTTC.

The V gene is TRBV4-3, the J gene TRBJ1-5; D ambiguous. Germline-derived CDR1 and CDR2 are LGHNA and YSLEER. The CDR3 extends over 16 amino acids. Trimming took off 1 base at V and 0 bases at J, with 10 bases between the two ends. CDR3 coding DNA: TGCGCCAGCAGCCAAGGGAGAGATATTAGCAATCAGCCCCAGCATTTT. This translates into CASSQGRDISNQPQHF.

The CDR3 DNA sequence: TGTGCCAGCAGTTACGGAGGGTCCCCCTTTGAAGCTTTCTTT. This codes for CASSYGGSPFEAFF. The chain joins TRBV6-5 to TRBJ1-1; D is unclear. CDR1 is MNHEY, CDR2 SVGAGI, per germline. V dropped 2 bases and J dropped 7 bases, with 14 bases sitting between them. The CDR3 contains 14 residues.